A selection of T cell receptor beta chains follows, all from one sample in a study of blood T cell repertoires in COVID-19. The table came from immunoSEQ multiplex PCR; TCRdb's copy has only in-frame clones and leaves some out. The repertoire includes some 13,000 clones, about 88% of them detected once, and roughly 51% sits in the top ten. Sequences were obtained from peripheral blood. The receptors were gathered from a man at least 80 years old with acute or convalescent COVID-19. The CDR3 runs from the conserved cysteine through the conserved F or W. The D gene is left open where the match is weak. Clone sizes are given selectively: once, few, many, or a class where the clone is expanded.

>.|TRBJ2-7|.|TRBV11-2
TGTGCCAGCAGTCCTCCTTTCCCCGACAGGACAATGAGGCAGTACTTC
CASSPPFPDRTMRQYF
>TRBD2|TRBJ2-7|.|TRBV30
TGTGCCTGGAGTCCCAAGCGGGGGACATCCTACGAGCAGTACTTC
CAWSPKRGTSYEQYF
>.|TRBJ1-1|.|TRBV2
TGTGCCAGCGACAGTTTAAACACTGAAGCTTTCTTT
CASDSLNTEAFF
>TRBD2|TRBJ2-1|.|TRBV11-3
TGTGCCAGCAGCTTAGGACTAGCGGGATGGGGTGAGCAGTTCTTC
CASSLGLAGWGEQFF
>.|TRBJ1-2|.|TRBV6-1
TGTGCCAGCAGTGAAGGGTCCCCAGACTATGGCTACACCTTC
CASSEGSPDYGYTF
>TRBD1|TRBJ1-4|.|TRBV27
TGTGCCAGCAGTCCTATCCACGGGACAGGGGTGACGACTAATGAAAAACTGTTTTTT
CASSPIHGTGVTTNEKLFF
>TRBD1|TRBJ1-2|.|TRBV29-1
TGCAGCGTCAAAAGACAGGGAAGCTCCTATGGCTACACCTTC
CSVKRQGSSYGYTF
>.|TRBJ1-3|.|TRBV6-1
TGTGCCAGCAGTGAAAATCCGAGCTCTGGAAACACCATATATTTT
CASSENPSSGNTIYF
>.|TRBJ2-3|.|TRBV7-3
TGTGCCAGCAGCTCAAAGCGGCCTAGCACAGATACGCAGTATTTT
CASSSKRPSTDTQYF
>.|TRBJ1-2|.|TRBV5-1
TGCGCCAGCAGCCCCCAGGGCCGCGTTGACTATGGCTACACCTTC
CASSPQGRVDYGYTF
>TRBD1|TRBJ1-2|.|TRBV18
TGTGCCAGCTCACCGGGACAGGGCTATGGCTACACCTTC
CASSPGQGYGYTF
>.|TRBJ1-5|few|TRBV5-6
TGTGCCAGCAGCTTGGCTGGCAGGGGTCAGCCCCAGCATTTT
CASSLAGRGQPQHF
>TRBD2|TRBJ2-1|.|TRBV5-4
TGTGCCAGCAGCTCCGGGACTAGCGGGTACAATGAGCAGTTCTTC
CASSSGTSGYNEQFF
>.|TRBJ1-5|.|TRBV3-1/TRBV3-2
TGTGCCAGCAGCCAAAACACAAATCAGCCCCAGCATTTT
CASSQNTNQPQHF
>TRBD2|TRBJ2-3|.|TRBV11-3
TGTGCCAGCAGCCAAAGGACTCTAGCGGGGCTGAGTACGCAGTATTTT
CASSQRTLAGLSTQYF
>TRBD1|TRBJ1-5|.|TRBV4-1
TGCGCCAGCAGCCCCGGACAGGTCCCCAATCAGCCCCAGCATTTT
CASSPGQVPNQPQHF
>.|TRBJ1-3|.|TRBV29-1
TGCAGCGTTGGGTCCGGAGAGTCCGGAAACACCATATATTTT
CSVGSGESGNTIYF
>TRBD2|TRBJ2-2|.|TRBV7-2
TGTGCCGGCAGTCTCCGCGGGGGGCAAATCGGGGAGCTGTTTTTT
CAGSLRGGQIGELFF
>.|TRBJ2-3|.|TRBV10-1
TGCGCCAGCAGTCTCCTAAACGTCGCAGATACGCAGTATTTT
CASSLLNVADTQYF
>TRBD2|TRBJ2-2|.|TRBV18
TGTGCCAGCTCACCCCCTAGCGGGGTGAACACCGGGGAGCTGTTTTTT
CASSPPSGVNTGELFF
>TRBD2|TRBJ2-5|.|TRBV29-1
TGCAGCGTTGCAGGTCTATCTGGGAGGGGAGAGACCCAGTACTTC
CSVAGLSGRGETQYF
>.|TRBJ1-2|.|TRBV3-1/TRBV3-2
TGTGCCAGCAGCCAAGATAACAGATTTGACTATGGCTACACCTTC
CASSQDNRFDYGYTF
>.|TRBJ2-1|.|TRBV21-1
TGTGCCAGCAGCAAAATGAGCGGGAGAGTGAATGAGCAGTTCTTC
CASSKMSGRVNEQFF
>.|TRBJ2-1|.|TRBV29-1
TGCAGCGTCCGAAGTGGAGCCAGCTCCTACAATGAGCAGTTCTTC
CSVRSGASSYNEQFF
>.|TRBJ2-7|once|TRBV7-2
TGTGCCAGCAGCTTAGTACAGAACTACGAGCAGTACTTC
CASSLVQNYEQYF
>.|TRBJ1-2|.|TRBV5-4
TGTGCCAGCAGCTCGGAGCCAGGGAACCCCTATGGCTACACCTTC
CASSSEPGNPYGYTF
>.|TRBJ1-6|.|TRBV27
TGTGCCAGCAGTCACTCCGGACGGGGGTATAATTCACCCCTCCACTTT
CASSHSGRGYNSPLHF
>.|TRBJ2-7|.|TRBV4-1
TGCGCCAGCAGCCAAGCCCCATTCGGGAGCGAGCAGTACTTC
CASSQAPFGSEQYF
>.|TRBJ2-1|once|TRBV4-1
TGCGCCAGCAGCCAAGATTTTCATCGGGATGAGCAGTTCTTC
CASSQDFHRDEQFF
>.|TRBJ1-3|.|TRBV19
TGTGCCAGTAGTATTCCGTTCGCTGGCAAGTTTGGAAACACCATATATTTT
CASSIPFAGKFGNTIYF
>.|TRBJ1-6|.|TRBV10-2
TGCGCCAGCAGTGTCCCGGGACTTAATTCACCCCTCCACTTT
CASSVPGLNSPLHF
>.|TRBJ1-2|.|TRBV5-1
TGCGCCAGCAGCTTGGGGGCGTATTCGGGCTACACCTTC
CASSLGAYSGYTF
>TRBD1|TRBJ1-2|.|TRBV9
TGTGCCAGCAGCGAATACTCCGGGACAGGGGTATCTGGTGGCTACACCTTC
CASSEYSGTGVSGGYTF
>.|TRBJ1-3|.|TRBV10-1
TGCGCCAGCAGGCCAGTGGACACCATATATTTT
CASRPVDTIYF
>TRBD1|TRBJ1-6|.|TRBV7-9
TGTGCCAGCAGCGCCGGGACAGGGGGACGTTCACCCCTCCACTTT
CASSAGTGGRSPLHF
>TRBD1|TRBJ1-3|few|TRBV18
TGTGCCAGCTCACCGGGACAGGGGAATACTGGAAACACCATATATTTT
CASSPGQGNTGNTIYF
>TRBD1|TRBJ1-2|.|TRBV6-1
TGTGCCAGCAGTGACAGGGGGGAAGGGTATGGCTACACCTTC
CASSDRGEGYGYTF
>TRBD1|TRBJ2-7|.|TRBV6-5
TGTGCCAGCAGCACCGGGACAGGCGTCGGCGAGCAGTACTTC
CASSTGTGVGEQYF
>.|TRBJ2-7|.|TRBV10-1
TGCGCCAGCAGTGAGCACAGCTCCTACGAGCAGTACTTC
CASSEHSSYEQYF
>.|TRBJ1-2|.|TRBV30
TGTGCCTGGAGCAGGGTTAGCGGTAACTATGGCTACACCTTC
CAWSRVSGNYGYTF
>.|TRBJ2-1|.|TRBV19
TGTGCCAGTAGTATAGCCAGGAATGAGCAGTTCTTC
CASSIARNEQFF